This TCR beta chain was found in a study of identical twins. Whole-study results and caveats: Fewer insertions marked abundant cord blood beta clonotypes; young adult naive trended weakly, memory not at all.

This clonotype was seen more than once but under ten times. Its antigen is still unknown. The V gene's germline CDR1 is SQVTM and CDR2 ANQGSEA. V gave up 2 bases and J gave up 4 bases; unmatched junction bases: 2. This CDR3 comprises 13 residues. Each CDR3 protein is one row after TCRdb ran MiXCR on the 5' RACE reads. The sample consists of hundreds of thousands of distinct CDR3 sequences, about 20% of them appearing once. The sample also formed part of further work on T cells expressing NK-cell markers.

Sequencing was carried out using PBMCs. The receptor was derived from a young woman in good health. The gene calls are TRBV29-1 and TRBJ1-2; 9 bases are a match to TRBD1. CDR3 protein: CSVETGGAYGYTF. CDR3 sequence (DNA): TGCAGCGTTGAAACAGGGGGCGCCTATGGCTACACCTTC. Complete variable domain (other parts from reference TRBV29-1 and TRBJ1-2): SAVISQKPSRDICQRGTSLTIQCQVDSQVTMMFWYRQQPGQSLTLIATANQGSEATYESGFVIDKFPISRPNLTFSTLTVSNMSPEDSSIYLCSVETGGAYGYTFGSGTRLTVV.